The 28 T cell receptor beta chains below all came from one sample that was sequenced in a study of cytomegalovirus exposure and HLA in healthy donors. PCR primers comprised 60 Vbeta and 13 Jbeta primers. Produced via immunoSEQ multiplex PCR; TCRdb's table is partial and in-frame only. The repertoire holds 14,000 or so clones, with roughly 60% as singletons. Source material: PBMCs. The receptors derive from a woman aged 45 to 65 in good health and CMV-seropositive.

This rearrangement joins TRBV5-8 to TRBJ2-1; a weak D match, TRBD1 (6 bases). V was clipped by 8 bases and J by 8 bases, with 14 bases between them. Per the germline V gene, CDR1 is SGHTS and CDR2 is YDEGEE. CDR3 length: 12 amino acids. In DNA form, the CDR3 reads TGTGCCAGTGCCCCAGGGGAGCATGAGCAGTTCTTC. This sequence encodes CASAPGEHEQFF.

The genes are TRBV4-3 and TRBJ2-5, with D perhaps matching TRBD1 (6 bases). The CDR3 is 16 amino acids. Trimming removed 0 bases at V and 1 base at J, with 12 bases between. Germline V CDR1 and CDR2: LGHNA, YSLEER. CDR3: CASSQDGGLRQETQYF. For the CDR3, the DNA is TGCGCCAGCAGCCAAGATGGGGGCCTCCGCCAAGAGACCCAGTACTTC.

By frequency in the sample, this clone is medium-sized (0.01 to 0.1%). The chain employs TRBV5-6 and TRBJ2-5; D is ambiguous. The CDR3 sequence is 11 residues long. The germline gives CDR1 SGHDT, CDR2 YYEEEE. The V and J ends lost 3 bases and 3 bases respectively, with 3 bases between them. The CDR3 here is CASSSKETQYF. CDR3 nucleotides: TGTGCCAGCAGCTCCAAAGAGACCCAGTACTTC.

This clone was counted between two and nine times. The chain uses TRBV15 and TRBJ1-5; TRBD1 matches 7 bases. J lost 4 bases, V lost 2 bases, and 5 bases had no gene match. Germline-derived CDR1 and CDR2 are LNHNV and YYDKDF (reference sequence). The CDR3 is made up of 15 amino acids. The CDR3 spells CATSRSGTANQPQHF. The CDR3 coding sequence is TGTGCCACCAGCAGATCCGGGACAGCTAATCAGCCCCAGCATTTT.

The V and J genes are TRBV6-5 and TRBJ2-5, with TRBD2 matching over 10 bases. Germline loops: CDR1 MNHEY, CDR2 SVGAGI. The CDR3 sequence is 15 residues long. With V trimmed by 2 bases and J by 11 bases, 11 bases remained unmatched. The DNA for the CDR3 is TGTGCCAGCAGTTACGATCTAGCGGGAGATGGGGAGCAGTACTTC. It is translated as CASSYDLAGDGEQYF.

CDR3 amino acids: CASSQDLIAGNEQFF. The CDR3 DNA is TGCGCCAGCAGCCAAGATCTGATCGCAGGCAATGAGCAGTTCTTC. The chain has TRBV4-3 and TRBJ2-1; D is unclear. V shed 0 bases and J shed 6 bases, with 12 bases lying between them. This CDR3 has 15 residues. Germline-derived CDR1 and CDR2 are LGHNA and YSLEER.

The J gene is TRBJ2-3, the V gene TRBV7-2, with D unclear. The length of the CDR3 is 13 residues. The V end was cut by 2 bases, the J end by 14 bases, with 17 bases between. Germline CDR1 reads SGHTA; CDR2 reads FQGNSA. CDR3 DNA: TGTGCCAGCAGCTTAAATTCGCGGCTGGGTCTGTATTTT. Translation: CASSLNSRLGLYF.

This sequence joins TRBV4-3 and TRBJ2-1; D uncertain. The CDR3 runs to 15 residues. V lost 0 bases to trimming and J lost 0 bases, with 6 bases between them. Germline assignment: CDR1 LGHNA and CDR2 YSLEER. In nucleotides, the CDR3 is TGCGCCAGCAGCCAAGACTCGAGCTCCTACAATGAGCAGTTCTTC. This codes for CASSQDSSSYNEQFF.

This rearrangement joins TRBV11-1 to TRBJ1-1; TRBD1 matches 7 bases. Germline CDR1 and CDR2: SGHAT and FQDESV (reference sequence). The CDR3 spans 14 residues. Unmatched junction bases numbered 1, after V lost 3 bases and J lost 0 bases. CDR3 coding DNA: TGTGCCAGCAGCTTCGGGACAGTGAACACTGAAGCTTTCTTT. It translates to CASSFGTVNTEAFF. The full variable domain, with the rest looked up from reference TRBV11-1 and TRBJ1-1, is EAEVAQSPRYKITEKSQAVAFWCDPISGHATLYWYRQILGQGPELLVQFQDESVVDDSQLPKDRFSAERLKGVDSTLKIQPAELGDSAMYLCASSFGTVNTEAFFGQGTRLTVV.

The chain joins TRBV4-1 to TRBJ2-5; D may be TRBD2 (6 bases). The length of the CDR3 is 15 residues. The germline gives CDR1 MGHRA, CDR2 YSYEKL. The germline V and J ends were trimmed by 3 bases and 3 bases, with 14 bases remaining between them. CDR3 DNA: TGCGCCAGCAGCCAGGAGGGCTTGGGGAAAGAGACCCAGTACTTC. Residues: CASSQEGLGKETQYF.

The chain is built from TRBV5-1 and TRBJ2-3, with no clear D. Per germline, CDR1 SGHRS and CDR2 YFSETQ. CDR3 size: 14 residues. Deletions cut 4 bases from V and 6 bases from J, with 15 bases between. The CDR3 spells CASSPAHPGDTQYF. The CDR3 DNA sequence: TGCGCCAGCAGCCCCGCACACCCAGGCGATACGCAGTATTTT.

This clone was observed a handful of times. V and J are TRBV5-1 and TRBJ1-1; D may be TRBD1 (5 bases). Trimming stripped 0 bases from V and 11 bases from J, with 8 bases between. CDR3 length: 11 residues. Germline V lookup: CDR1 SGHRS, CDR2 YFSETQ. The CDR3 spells CASSLGQTAFF. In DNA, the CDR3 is TGCGCCAGCAGCTTGGGACAGACGGCTTTCTTT.

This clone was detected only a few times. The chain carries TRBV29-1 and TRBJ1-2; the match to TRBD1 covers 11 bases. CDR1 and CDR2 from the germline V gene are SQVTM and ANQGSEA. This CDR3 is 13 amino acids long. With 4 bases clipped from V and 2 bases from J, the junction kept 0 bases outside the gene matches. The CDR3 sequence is CSVGTGGNYGYTF. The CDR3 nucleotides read TGCAGCGTTGGGACAGGGGGCAACTATGGCTACACCTTC.

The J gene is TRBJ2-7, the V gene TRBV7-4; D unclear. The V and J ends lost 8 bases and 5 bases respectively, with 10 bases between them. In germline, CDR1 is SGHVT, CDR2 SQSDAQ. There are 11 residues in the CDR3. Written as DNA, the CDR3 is TGTGCCAGCGTAAATGAGGACGAGCAGTACTTC. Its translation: CASVNEDEQYF.

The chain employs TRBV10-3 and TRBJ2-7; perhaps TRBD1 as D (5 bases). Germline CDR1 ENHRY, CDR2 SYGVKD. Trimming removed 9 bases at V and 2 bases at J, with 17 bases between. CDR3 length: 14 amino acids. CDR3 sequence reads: CAIGQGSATYEQYF. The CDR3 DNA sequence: TGTGCCATAGGGCAGGGCAGCGCAACCTACGAGCAGTACTTC.

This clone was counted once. Written as DNA, the CDR3 is TGTGCCAGCAGCTTACGGACAGGGGGCAATGGCTACACCTTC. Translating it yields CASSLRTGGNGYTF. The rearrangement joins TRBV9 to TRBJ1-2; 11 bases fit TRBD1. Germline V gene lookup returns CDR1 SGDLS and CDR2 YYNGEE. The CDR3 contains 14 residues. V lost 4 bases and J lost 6; bases outside the gene matches: 5.

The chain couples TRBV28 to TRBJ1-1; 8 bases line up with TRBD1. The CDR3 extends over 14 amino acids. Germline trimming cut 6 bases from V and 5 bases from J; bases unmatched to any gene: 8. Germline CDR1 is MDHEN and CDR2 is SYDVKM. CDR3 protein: CASRLTTGGTEAFF. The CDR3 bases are TGTGCCAGCAGACTCACTACAGGGGGAACTGAAGCTTTCTTT. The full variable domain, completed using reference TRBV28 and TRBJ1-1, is DVKVTQSSRYLVKRTGEKVFLECVQDMDHENMFWYRQDPGLGLRLIYFSYDVKMKEKGDIPEGYSVSREKKERFSLILESASTNQTSMYLCASRLTTGGTEAFFGQGTRLTVV.

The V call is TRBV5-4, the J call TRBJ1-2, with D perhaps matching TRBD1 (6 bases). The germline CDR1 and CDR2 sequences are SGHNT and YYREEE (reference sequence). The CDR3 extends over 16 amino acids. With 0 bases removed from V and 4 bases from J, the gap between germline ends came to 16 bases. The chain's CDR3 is CASSLGGSGGLYGYTF. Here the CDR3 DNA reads TGTGCCAGCAGCTTGGGGGGTTCCGGGGGGCTCTATGGCTACACCTTC.

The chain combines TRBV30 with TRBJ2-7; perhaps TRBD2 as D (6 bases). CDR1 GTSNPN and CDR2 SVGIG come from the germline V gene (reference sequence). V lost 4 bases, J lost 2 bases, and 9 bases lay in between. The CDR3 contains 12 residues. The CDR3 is CAWNGSPYEQYF. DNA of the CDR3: TGTGCCTGGAACGGGAGCCCCTACGAGCAGTACTTC.

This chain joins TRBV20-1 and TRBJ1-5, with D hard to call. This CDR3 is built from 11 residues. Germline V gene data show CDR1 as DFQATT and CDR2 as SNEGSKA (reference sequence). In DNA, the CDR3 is TGCAGCATCCTGGGCGATCAGCCCCAGCATTTT. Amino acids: CSILGDQPQHF.

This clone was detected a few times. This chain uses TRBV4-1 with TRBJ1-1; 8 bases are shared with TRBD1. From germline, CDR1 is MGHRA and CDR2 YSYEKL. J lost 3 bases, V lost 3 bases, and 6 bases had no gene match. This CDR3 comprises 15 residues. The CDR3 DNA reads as TGCGCCAGCAGCCACGAAACAGGGGGGCACACTGAAGCTTTCTTT. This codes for CASSHETGGHTEAFF.

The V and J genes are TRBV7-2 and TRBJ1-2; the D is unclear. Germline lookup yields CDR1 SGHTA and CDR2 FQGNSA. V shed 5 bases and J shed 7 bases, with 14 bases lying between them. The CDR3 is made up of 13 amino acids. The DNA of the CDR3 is TGTGCCAGCAGCATACGCCCGGGAAGTGGCTACACCTTC. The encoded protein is CASSIRPGSGYTF.

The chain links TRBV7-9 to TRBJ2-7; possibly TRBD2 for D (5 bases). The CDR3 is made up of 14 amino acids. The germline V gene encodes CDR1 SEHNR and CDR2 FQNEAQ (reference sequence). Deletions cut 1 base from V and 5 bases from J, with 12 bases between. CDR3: CASSLDRGVDEQYF. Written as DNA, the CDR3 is TGTGCCAGCAGCTTAGATCGGGGAGTGGACGAGCAGTACTTC.

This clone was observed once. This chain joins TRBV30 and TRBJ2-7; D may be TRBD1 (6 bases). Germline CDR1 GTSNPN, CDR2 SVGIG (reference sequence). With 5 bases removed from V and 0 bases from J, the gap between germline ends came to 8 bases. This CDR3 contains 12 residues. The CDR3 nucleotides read TGTGCCTGGGACAGGAGCTCCTACGAGCAGTACTTC. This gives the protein CAWDRSSYEQYF.

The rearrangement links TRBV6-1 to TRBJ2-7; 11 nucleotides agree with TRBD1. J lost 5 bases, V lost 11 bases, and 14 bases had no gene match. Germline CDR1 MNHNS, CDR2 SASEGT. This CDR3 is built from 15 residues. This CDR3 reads CASLDWGQGGNEQYF. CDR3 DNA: TGTGCCTCACTAGACTGGGGACAGGGGGGTAACGAGCAGTACTTC.

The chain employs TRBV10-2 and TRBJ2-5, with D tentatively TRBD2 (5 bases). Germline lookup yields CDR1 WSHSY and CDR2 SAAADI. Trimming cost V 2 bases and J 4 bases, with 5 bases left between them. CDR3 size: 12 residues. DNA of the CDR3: TGCGCCAGCAGTGAGGAGGGAGAGACCCAGTACTTC. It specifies CASSEEGETQYF.

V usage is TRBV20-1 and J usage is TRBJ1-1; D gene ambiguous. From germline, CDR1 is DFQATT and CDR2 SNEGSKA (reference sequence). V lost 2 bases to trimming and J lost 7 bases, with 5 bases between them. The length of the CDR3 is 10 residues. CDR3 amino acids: CSARIVEAFF. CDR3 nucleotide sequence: TGCAGTGCTAGAATAGTTGAAGCTTTCTTT.

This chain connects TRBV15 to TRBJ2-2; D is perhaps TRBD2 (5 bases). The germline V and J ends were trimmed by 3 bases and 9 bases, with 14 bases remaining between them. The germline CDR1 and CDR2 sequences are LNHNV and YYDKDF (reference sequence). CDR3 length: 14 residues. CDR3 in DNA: TGTGCCACCAGCAGGGCGGACTTTCTCAGGGAGCTGTTTTTT. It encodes CATSRADFLRELFF.